These T cell receptor beta chains were read from a single sample in a study of T-cell reconstitution after alpha-beta-depleted transplantation in children. TCRdb reanalysed the PCR reads using MiXCR and keeps one entry per CDR3 protein. This repertoire shows almost 400,000 distinct CDR3 sequences, around 21% found once; its top ten account for 3% to 4%. The sample in question was PBMCs from the stem cell graft donor, obtained from the stem cell graft. These receptors were obtained from a human donor who donated a stem cell graft to a child with acute myeloid leukemia. Each CDR3 is given without its conserved first and last residue. Rows give clone size only sometimes, using once, few, many, or a class for an expanded clone.

J gene | clone size | V gene | CDR3 protein
TRBJ2-7 | many | TRBV12-3/TRBV12-4 | ASSSGIHEQY
TRBJ2-1 | few | TRBV11-2 | ASTLTGGYNEQF
TRBJ2-7 | few | TRBV5-1 | ASSLGAVPSYEQY
TRBJ2-5 | . | TRBV25-1 | ASSEYKGGGSKETQY
TRBJ2-3 | many | TRBV20-1 | SASNQPLSTDTQY
TRBJ1-5 | few | TRBV12-3/TRBV12-4 | ASSSPGTGTNQPQH
TRBJ2-5 | . | TRBV7-9 | ASSLAKGGVRETQY
TRBJ2-3 | few | TRBV7-9 | ASSAEDTQY
TRBJ2-1 | . | TRBV10-2 | ASSSGLDHGEQF
TRBJ1-1 | . | TRBV5-1 | ASSFAGANTEAF
TRBJ2-2 | . | TRBV7-2 | ASSPGRRQGRTGELF
TRBJ2-7 | few | TRBV20-1 | SVGSGRSYEQY
TRBJ2-1 | many | TRBV4-2 | ASSQVSGVTYNEQF
TRBJ2-1 | . | TRBV11-3 | ASSLSGGDRGVYEQF
TRBJ2-1 | few | TRBV7-2 | ASSFFGVVGSYNEQF
TRBJ2-3 | . | TRBV20-1 | SATPSGPGGRDTQY
TRBJ2-7 | . | TRBV12-3/TRBV12-4 | ASSLESASYEQY
TRBJ2-5 | once | TRBV5-1 | ASAQGLAGQETQY
TRBJ2-1 | few | TRBV12-3/TRBV12-4 | ASSLGPDQSSYNEQF
TRBJ2-3 | few | TRBV20-1 | SARDPWQGGTDTQY
TRBJ2-2 | few | TRBV4-2 | ASSRDLGGTGELF
TRBJ2-1 | few | TRBV29-1 | SVDPPSGTSYNEQF
TRBJ1-1 | few | TRBV27 | ASSPRQGTEAF
TRBJ2-7 | . | TRBV7-9 | ASSLAYRSSYEQY
TRBJ2-1 | . | TRBV20-1 | SALETSGSYNEQF
TRBJ1-5 | . | TRBV5-5 | ASSPSTGAGNQPQH
TRBJ2-7 | . | TRBV10-3 | AISEGDASYEQY
TRBJ2-7 | few | TRBV12-3/TRBV12-4 | ASTLFSGIGGEQY
TRBJ2-1 | many | TRBV29-1 | SVEGFGTEQF
TRBJ2-3 | few | TRBV4-2 | ASSPGQTDTQY
TRBJ2-5 | . | TRBV15 | ATSRGAGQETQY
TRBJ1-1 | . | TRBV28 | ASSEGAGAF
TRBJ1-2 | few | TRBV29-1 | SVELRGAPNYGYT
TRBJ1-1 | many | TRBV6-1 | ASTLNRGGSNTEAF
TRBJ1-2 | many | TRBV29-1 | SAGRVGDYGYT
TRBJ2-7 | . | TRBV4-3 | ASSQDRTSLQAQY
TRBJ2-3 | many | TRBV29-1 | SVELTRDTQY
TRBJ2-7 | few | TRBV6-1 | ASSDRTGGLPSEY
TRBJ1-1 | few | TRBV29-1 | SVEISKNTEAF
TRBJ2-1 | many | TRBV9 | ASSVGQGTYNEQF
TRBJ2-1 | many | TRBV29-1 | SVYRPGQSYNEQF
TRBJ1-5 | few | TRBV5-5 | ASSLTQDHQPQH
TRBJ2-6 | few | TRBV5-1 | ASRVEGGSSGANVLT
TRBJ2-1 | . | TRBV7-9 | ASSGTRDYKGQF
TRBJ2-7 | . | TRBV15 | ATSRSGTFSYEQY
TRBJ2-5 | few | TRBV4-1 | ASSQVAGSETQY
TRBJ2-3 | . | TRBV12-3/TRBV12-4 | ASITRGGRITDTQY
TRBJ2-1 | . | TRBV28 | ASIRPTGGSYNEQF